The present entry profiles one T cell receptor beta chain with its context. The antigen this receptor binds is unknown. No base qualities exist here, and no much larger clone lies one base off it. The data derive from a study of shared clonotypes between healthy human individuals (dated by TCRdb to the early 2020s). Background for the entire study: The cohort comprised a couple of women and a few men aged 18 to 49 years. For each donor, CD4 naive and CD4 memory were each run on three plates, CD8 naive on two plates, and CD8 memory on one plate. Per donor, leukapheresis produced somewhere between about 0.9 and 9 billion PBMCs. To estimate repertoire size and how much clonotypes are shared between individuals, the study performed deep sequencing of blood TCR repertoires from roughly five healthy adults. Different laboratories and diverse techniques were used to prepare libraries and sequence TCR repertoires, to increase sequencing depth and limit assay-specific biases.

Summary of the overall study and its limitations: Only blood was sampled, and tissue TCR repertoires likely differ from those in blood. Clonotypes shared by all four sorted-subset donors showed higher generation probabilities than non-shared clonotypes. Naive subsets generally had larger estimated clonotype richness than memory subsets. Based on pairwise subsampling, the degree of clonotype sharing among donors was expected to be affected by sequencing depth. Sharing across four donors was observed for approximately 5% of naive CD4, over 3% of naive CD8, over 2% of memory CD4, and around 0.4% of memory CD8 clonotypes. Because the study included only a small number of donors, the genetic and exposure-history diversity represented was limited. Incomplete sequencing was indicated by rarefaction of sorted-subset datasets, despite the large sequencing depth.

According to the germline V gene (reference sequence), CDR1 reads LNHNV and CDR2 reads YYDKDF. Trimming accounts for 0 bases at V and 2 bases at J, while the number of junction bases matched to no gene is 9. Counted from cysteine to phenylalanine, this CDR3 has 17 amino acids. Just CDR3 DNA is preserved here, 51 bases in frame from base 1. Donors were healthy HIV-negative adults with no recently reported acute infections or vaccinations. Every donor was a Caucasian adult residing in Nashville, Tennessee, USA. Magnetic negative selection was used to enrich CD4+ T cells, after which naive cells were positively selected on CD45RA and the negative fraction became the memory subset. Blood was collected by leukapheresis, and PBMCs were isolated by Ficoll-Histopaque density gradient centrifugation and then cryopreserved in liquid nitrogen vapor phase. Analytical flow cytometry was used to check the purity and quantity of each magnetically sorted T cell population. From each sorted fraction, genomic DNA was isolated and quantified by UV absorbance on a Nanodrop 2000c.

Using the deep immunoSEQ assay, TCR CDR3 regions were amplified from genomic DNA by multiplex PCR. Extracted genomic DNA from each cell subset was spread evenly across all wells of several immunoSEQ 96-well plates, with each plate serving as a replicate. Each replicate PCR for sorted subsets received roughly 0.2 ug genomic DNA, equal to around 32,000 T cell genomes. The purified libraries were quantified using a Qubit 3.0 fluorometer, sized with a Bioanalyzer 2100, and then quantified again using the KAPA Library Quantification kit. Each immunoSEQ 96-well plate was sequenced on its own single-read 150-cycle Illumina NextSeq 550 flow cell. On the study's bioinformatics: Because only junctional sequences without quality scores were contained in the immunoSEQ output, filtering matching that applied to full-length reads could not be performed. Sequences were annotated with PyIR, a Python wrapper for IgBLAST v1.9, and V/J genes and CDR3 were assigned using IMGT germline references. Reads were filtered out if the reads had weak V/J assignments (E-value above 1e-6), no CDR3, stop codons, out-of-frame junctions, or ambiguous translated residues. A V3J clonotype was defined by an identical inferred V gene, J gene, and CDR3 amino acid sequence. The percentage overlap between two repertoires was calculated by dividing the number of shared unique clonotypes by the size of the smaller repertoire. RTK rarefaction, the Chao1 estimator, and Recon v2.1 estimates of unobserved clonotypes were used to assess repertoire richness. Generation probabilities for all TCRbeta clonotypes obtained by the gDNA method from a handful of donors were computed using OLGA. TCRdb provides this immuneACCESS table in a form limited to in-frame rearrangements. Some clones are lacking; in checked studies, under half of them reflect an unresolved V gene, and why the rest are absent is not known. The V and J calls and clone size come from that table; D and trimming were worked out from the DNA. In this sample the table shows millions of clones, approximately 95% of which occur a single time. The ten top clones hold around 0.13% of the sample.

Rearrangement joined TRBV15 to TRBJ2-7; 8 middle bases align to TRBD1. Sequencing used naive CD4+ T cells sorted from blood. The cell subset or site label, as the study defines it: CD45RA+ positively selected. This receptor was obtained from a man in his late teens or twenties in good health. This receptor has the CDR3 CATSRDLSRTGPYEQYF. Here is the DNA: TGTGCCACCAGCAGAGATCTCTCAAGGACAGGGCCCTACGAGCAGTACTTC.